This TCR beta chain was retrieved from a study of cytomegalovirus exposure and HLA in healthy donors. Study findings and constraints: The authors later found HLA-associated TCR beta chains more clonally expanded than equally common others. A classifier reportedly called cytomegalovirus status with high sensitivity and specificity. For most TCR sequences rarity was the rule, although some public TCRs occurred in many donors. A later analysis by the authors found several of the most significant clusters apparently linked to common viral pathogens.

This PCR relied on a set of 60 Vbeta primers and 13 Jbeta primers. Generated by immunoSEQ multiplex PCR, the TCRdb table keeps only in-frame clones and is missing some. This sample has some 130,000 clones, with around 80% found just once. About this clone: Antigen specificity is unknown.

This CDR3 has 15 residues. CDR1 SGHNT and CDR2 YYREEE come from the germline V gene (reference sequence). Trimming at V came to 4 bases and at J to 7 bases, leaving 11 bases not matched to a gene. Sequenced material: PBMCs. This sequence was found in a female donor in good health and CMV-seronegative. The chain couples TRBV5-4 to TRBJ2-7, with 10 positions matching TRBD1. In nucleotides, the CDR3 is TGTGCCAGCAGCCCGGCCGGGACAGGGGAATTGGAGCAGTACTTC. Translated, it gives CASSPAGTGELEQYF.